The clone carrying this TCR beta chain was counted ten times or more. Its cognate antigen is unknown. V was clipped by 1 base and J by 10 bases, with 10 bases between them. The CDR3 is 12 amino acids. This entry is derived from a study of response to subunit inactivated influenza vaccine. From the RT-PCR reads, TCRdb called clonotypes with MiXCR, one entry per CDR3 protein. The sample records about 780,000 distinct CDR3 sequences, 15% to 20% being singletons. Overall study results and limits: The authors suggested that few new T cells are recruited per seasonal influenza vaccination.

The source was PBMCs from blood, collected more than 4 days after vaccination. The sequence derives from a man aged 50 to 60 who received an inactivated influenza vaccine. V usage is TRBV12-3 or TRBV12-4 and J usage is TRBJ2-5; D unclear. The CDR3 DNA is TGTGCCAGCAGTTTAGGGGTCCCAGTCCAGTACTTC. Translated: CASSLGVPVQYF.